These T cell receptor beta chains were read from a single sample in a study of cytomegalovirus exposure and HLA in healthy donors. The method was immunoSEQ multiplex PCR; TCRdb's version includes in-frame clones alone and lacks a portion of them. The sample lists roughly 120,000 clones; 80% were seen once. The sequencing sample was made of PBMCs. These receptor sequences come from a man aged 25 to 40 in good health and CMV-seronegative. Both conserved end residues are part of each CDR3. The D gene is left open where the match is weak. Expanded clones are given a class, and other clones once, few, many or no size at all.

TRBJ2-1 - - 16 TRBV2 TGTGCCAGCAGTGATAGACTAGGGCCATCGTACAATGAGCAGTTCTTC CASSDRLGPSYNEQFF
TRBJ1-1 - - 16 TRBV6-6 TGTGCCAGCAGTTTCCGCTTCGGGCAGGGGAACACTGAAGCTTTCTTT CASSFRFGQGNTEAFF
TRBJ1-1 - - 15 TRBV19 TGTGCCAGTAGTATCGGGTTTACCATGAACACTGAAGCTTTCTTT CASSIGFTMNTEAFF
TRBJ2-7 - TRBD1 14 TRBV6-5 TGTGCCAGCAGTCCCGGACAGGGGGCTCGGGAGCAGTACTTC CASSPGQGAREQYF
TRBJ1-1 - TRBD1 14 TRBV28 TGTGCCAGCAGCCCGAGACAGGGGAACACTGAAGCTTTCTTT CASSPRQGNTEAFF
TRBJ2-2 - - 14 TRBV16 TGTGCCAGCAGCCAATTCGGGGGCACCGGGGAGCTGTTTTTT CASSQFGGTGELFF
TRBJ1-4 - - 14 TRBV28 TGTGCCAGCAGGGGTAGTGCAACTAATGAAAAACTGCTTTTT CASRGSATNEKLLF
TRBJ1-4 - TRBD1 15 TRBV27 TGTGCCAGCAGGAGACCGGGACAGGGAAATGAAAAACTGTTTTTT CASRRPGQGNEKLFF
TRBJ2-3 few TRBD2 14 TRBV6-9 TGTGCCAGCAGTTGTAGCGGGTCTACAGATACGCAGTATTTT CASSCSGSTDTQYF
TRBJ2-3 - - 15 TRBV9 TGTGCCAGCAGCGTATTAGGAGTGAGCACAGATACGCAGTATTTT CASSVLGVSTDTQYF
TRBJ2-1 - TRBD2 14 TRBV5-1 TGCGCCAGCAGCTCCGGGACTAGCACCCTTGAGCAGTTCTTC CASSSGTSTLEQFF
TRBJ2-7 - - 14 TRBV28 TGTGCCAGCAGTTCTCCGGGACAACGGGGCGAGCAGTACTTC CASSSPGQRGEQYF
TRBJ2-5 - TRBD2 16 TRBV5-6 TGTGCCAGCAGCTTTAATGGGCGGGAGGGCCCGTCGGCCCAGTACTTC CASSFNGREGPSAQYF
TRBJ2-1 - TRBD2 14 TRBV6-5 TGTGCCAGCAGTTACGATCGGGGGGAGACTGAGCAGTTCTTC CASSYDRGETEQFF
TRBJ2-7 few TRBD1 15 TRBV4-2 TGTGCCAGCAGCCAAGGACAGGGTCGAGCTCACGAGCAGTACTTC CASSQGQGRAHEQYF
TRBJ2-3 - TRBD2 15 TRBV18 TGTGCCAGCTCACCACGGGAGGGCGGGACAGATACGCAGTATTTT CASSPREGGTDTQYF
TRBJ2-5 - TRBD1 17 TRBV5-5 TGTGCCAGCAGCTTAAGACCGGGACAGGGGATACAAGAGACCCAGTACTTC CASSLRPGQGIQETQYF
TRBJ1-3 - - 16 TRBV12-5 TGTGCTAGTGGTTTTGGCGGGGGATTGTCTGGAAACACCATATATTTT CASGFGGGLSGNTIYF
TRBJ2-3 - TRBD2 17 TRBV10-3 TGTGCCATCAGTGAGCTACGACTAGCGGACCGCACAGATACGCAGTATTTT CAISELRLADRTDTQYF
TRBJ2-2 - - 18 TRBV27 TGTGCCAGCACCCTTCCTCCAGGGATCCCCACGAACACCGGGGAGCTGTTTTTT CASTLPPGIPTNTGELFF
TRBJ2-7 - TRBD1 12 TRBV27 TGTGCCAGCAGTCTGAGACAGGGCGAGCAGTACTTC CASSLRQGEQYF
TRBJ1-2 - TRBD1 15 TRBV27 TGTGCCAGCAGTTTAATAGGGACAGCTAACTATGGCTACACCTTC CASSLIGTANYGYTF
TRBJ1-3 - TRBD1 16 TRBV9 TGTGCCAGCAGCGTAGCTTGGACAGGGGCTGGAAACACCATATATTTT CASSVAWTGAGNTIYF
TRBJ2-1 - TRBD2 15 TRBV2 TGTGCCAGCAGTGGGGGTAGCGGGAGGGTCGATGAGCAGTTCTTC CASSGGSGRVDEQFF
TRBJ1-6 - TRBD1 18 TRBV25-1 TGTGCCAGCAGTGAAAGGGGGCTCTTGGGCTCCTATAATTCACCCCTCCACTTT CASSERGLLGSYNSPLHF
TRBJ2-7 - TRBD2 13 TRBV7-9 TGTGCCAGCAGTAACGGACGGGGGGACGAGCAGTACTTC CASSNGRGDEQYF
TRBJ2-1 - - 15 TRBV4-2 TGTGCCAGCAGCCGACTGGGAGTAGACAACAATGAGCAGTTCTTC CASSRLGVDNNEQFF
TRBJ2-1 - - 17 TRBV4-3 TGCGCCAGCAGCCAAGGAGTGAGCCCGGGTAATTACAATGAGCAGTTCTTC CASSQGVSPGNYNEQFF
TRBJ1-2 - TRBD1 14 TRBV6-5 TGTGCCAGCAGTTACTCGACAGGGAACTATGGCTACACCTTC CASSYSTGNYGYTF
TRBJ2-7 - - 13 TRBV27 TGTGCCAGCAGTTGGAACGAAAACTACGAGCAGTACTTC CASSWNENYEQYF
TRBJ2-1 once TRBD1 14 TRBV28 TGTGCCAGCAGTTCGGGACAGGGACTCCATGAGCAGTTCTTC CASSSGQGLHEQFF
TRBJ1-5 - - 14 TRBV18 TGTGCCAGCTCACCTACACAGGGCAATCAGCCCCAGCATTTT CASSPTQGNQPQHF
TRBJ1-1 once TRBD1 16 TRBV19 TGTGCCAGTAGTAACAGGGCACAGGGGCTTCGAACTGAAGCTTTCTTT CASSNRAQGLRTEAFF
TRBJ1-5 - - 13 TRBV7-9 TGTGCCAGCAGCGTACAGGGCAATCAGCCTCAGCATTTT CASSVQGNQPQHF
TRBJ1-1 - - 21 TRBV4-3 TGCGCCAGCAGCCAAGAGATACTATTGGGAGGCCTCACCGGTTTGGTCACTGAAGCTTTCTTT CASSQEILLGGLTGLVTEAFF
TRBJ1-3 - - 18 TRBV4-3 TGCGCCAGCAGCCAAGAAGGCGGGGAGGAAAAGGCTGGAAACACCATATATTTT CASSQEGGEEKAGNTIYF
TRBJ2-1 - TRBD2 17 TRBV11-2 TGTGCCAGCAGCCTTTCCCCTAGCGGGTTGAGGTCCAATGAGCAGTTCTTC CASSLSPSGLRSNEQFF
TRBJ2-5 - - 14 TRBV11-3 TGTGCCAGCAGCTTAGCGGGTGCACAAGAGACCCAGTACTTC CASSLAGAQETQYF
TRBJ2-1 - - 15 TRBV6-5 TGTGCCAGCAGCAGACTTAGCAGAGCCTACAATGAGCAGTTCTTC CASSRLSRAYNEQFF
TRBJ1-4 - TRBD1 16 TRBV12-5 TGTGCTAGTGGTTTGGTGGGACAGAATATTAATGAAAAACTGTTTTTT CASGLVGQNINEKLFF
TRBJ1-2 - - 19 TRBV5-6 TGTGCCAGCAGCTTGGGCCCAAACAGGGTCTCTGACTCGAGCTATGGCTACACCTTC CASSLGPNRVSDSSYGYTF
TRBJ1-2 once TRBD1 14 TRBV28 TGTGCCAGCAGGCCTAACAGGGGCAACTATGGCTACACCTTC CASRPNRGNYGYTF
TRBJ2-7 - TRBD2 15 TRBV11-2 TGTGCCAGCAGCTTAGGGGCTAGCGGGGTCTACGAGCAGTACTTC CASSLGASGVYEQYF
TRBJ2-7 - TRBD1 14 TRBV2 TGTGCCAGCAGAGAAGACAGGGGGCGGCACGAGCAGTACTTC CASREDRGRHEQYF
TRBJ2-1 - - 13 TRBV5-4 TGTGCCAGCAGCTTGGACACCTACAATGAGCAGTTCTTC CASSLDTYNEQFF
TRBJ2-1 once TRBD1 14 TRBV29-1 TGCAGCGCAGTCCCGGGACAGGGCTACAATGAGCAGTTCTTC CSAVPGQGYNEQFF
TRBJ1-2 - TRBD1 16 TRBV5-1 TGCGCCAGCAGCGGCGAACCGGGACAGAATAACTATGGCTACACCTTC CASSGEPGQNNYGYTF
TRBJ1-5 - TRBD1 15 TRBV5-1 TGCGCCAGCAGCATGGACCCGGGACAGAATCAGCCCCAGCATTTT CASSMDPGQNQPQHF
TRBJ1-3 - - 15 TRBV7-9 TGTTCCAGCAGCTTTCGACAGGCGGCGGGAAACACCATATATTTT CSSSFRQAAGNTIYF
TRBJ2-1 - TRBD2 16 TRBV9 TGTGCCAGCAGCGACCGAAGCGGGAGTGTCTACAATGAGCAGTTCTTC CASSDRSGSVYNEQFF
TRBJ2-1 - TRBD1 15 TRBV2 TGTGCCAGCAGCAGGACAGGGGGGTCCTACAATGAGCAGTTCTTC CASSRTGGSYNEQFF
TRBJ2-1 - - 13 TRBV6-5 TGTGCCAGCGGGGCTGTAATTTCGGGTGAGCAGTTCTTC CASGAVISGEQFF
TRBJ2-1 - - 19 TRBV4-1 TGCGCCAGCAGCCGAAGATCACCAGGGGATGGCGTCTCCTACAATGAGCAGTTCTTC CASSRRSPGDGVSYNEQFF
TRBJ2-7 - - 15 TRBV7-9 TGTGCCAGCAGCTTAGTTCAACAGGGAAACTACGAGCAGTACTTC CASSLVQQGNYEQYF
TRBJ2-5 - TRBD2 17 TRBV7-8 TGTGCCAGCAGCCCCGAGGGACTAGCGGGAGAGGGTGAGACCCAGTACTTC CASSPEGLAGEGETQYF
TRBJ1-2 - TRBD1 14 TRBV5-6 TGTGCCAGCAGCATAATCGGGACAGTAGATGGCTACACCTTC CASSIIGTVDGYTF